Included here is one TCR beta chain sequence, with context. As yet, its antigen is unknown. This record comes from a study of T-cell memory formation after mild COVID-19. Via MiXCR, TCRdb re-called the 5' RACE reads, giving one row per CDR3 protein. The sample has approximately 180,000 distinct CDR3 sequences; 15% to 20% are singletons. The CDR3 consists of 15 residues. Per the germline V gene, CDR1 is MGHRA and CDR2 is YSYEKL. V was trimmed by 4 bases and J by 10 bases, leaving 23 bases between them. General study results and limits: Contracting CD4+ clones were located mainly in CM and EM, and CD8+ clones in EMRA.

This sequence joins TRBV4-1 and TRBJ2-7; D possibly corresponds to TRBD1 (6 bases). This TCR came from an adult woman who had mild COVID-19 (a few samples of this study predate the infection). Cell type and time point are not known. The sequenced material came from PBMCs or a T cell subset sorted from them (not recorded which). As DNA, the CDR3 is TGCGCCAGCAGCCCAAGAGGCAGGGGACGCATGGACCAGTACTTC. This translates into CASSPRGRGRMDQYF.